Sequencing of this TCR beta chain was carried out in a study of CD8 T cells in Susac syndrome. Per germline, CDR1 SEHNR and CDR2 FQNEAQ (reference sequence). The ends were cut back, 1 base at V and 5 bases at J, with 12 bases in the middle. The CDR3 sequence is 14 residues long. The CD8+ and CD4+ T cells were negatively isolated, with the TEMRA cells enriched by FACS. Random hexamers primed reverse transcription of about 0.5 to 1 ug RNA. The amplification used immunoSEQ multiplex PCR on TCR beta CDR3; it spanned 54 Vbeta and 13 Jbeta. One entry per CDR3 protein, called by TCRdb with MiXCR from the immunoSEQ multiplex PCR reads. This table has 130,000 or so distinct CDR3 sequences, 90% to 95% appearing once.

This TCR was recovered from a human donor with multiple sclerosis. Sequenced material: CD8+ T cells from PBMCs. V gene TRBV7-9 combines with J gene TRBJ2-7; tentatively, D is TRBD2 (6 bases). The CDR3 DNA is TGTGCCAGCAGCTTAGTGGCGGGAAGCCACGAGCAGTACTTC. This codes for CASSLVAGSHEQYF.